This T cell receptor beta chain stems from a study of CD8 T cells in ankylosing spondylitis. Germline CDR1 reads MNHEY; CDR2 reads SMNVEV (reference sequence). Trimming at V came to 0 bases and at J to 4 bases, leaving 6 bases not matched to a gene. The CDR3 sequence is 15 residues long. This clonotype has a handful of counts. TCRdb reprocessed the 5' RACE reads with MiXCR, giving one entry per CDR3 protein. The sample lists 250,000 to 300,000 distinct CDR3 sequences, 20% occurring once. What was sequenced was blood, either unsorted or a sorted T cell fraction (not recorded which). The TCR was taken from a male donor with ankylosing spondylitis or in good health (not recorded which). The rearrangement joins TRBV27 to TRBJ2-7, with 7 nucleotides matching TRBD2. The CDR3 is CASSLSGGSGYEQYV. CDR3 DNA sequence: TGTGCCAGCAGTTTATCGGGGGGTAGCGGGTACGAGCAGTACGTC.